The rows below give T cell receptor beta chains drawn from one sample of a study of CD8 T cells in acute hepatitis C reinfection. Clones were sequenced by immunoSEQ multiplex PCR, and TCRdb holds only the in-frame ones, with some missing. Counted here are over 35,000 clones, roughly 89% occurring once; the ten biggest clones make up 0.4% to 0.5%. Sequencing was performed on naive CD8+ T cells from PBMCs. The receptors stem from a man aged 25 to 40 with chronic hepatitis C. Each CDR3 is given with its conserved first and last residue. D genes are given only for firm matches. Clone sizes are given selectively: once, few, many, or a class where the clone is expanded.

d_gene: TRBD1
abundance: .
j_gene: TRBJ1-3
v_gene: TRBV5-6
CDR3aa: CASSLTGATLWGNTIYF
CDR3nt: TGTGCCAGCAGTTTAACAGGGGCTACCCTCTGGGGAAACACCATATATTTT

d_gene: .
abundance: few
j_gene: TRBJ1-6
v_gene: TRBV2
CDR3aa: CASIGSYNSPLHF
CDR3nt: TGTGCCAGCATCGGGAGTTATAATTCACCCCTCCACTTT

d_gene: .
abundance: .
j_gene: TRBJ2-2
v_gene: TRBV6-1
CDR3aa: CASSELTANTGELFF
CDR3nt: TGTGCCAGCAGTGAGCTGACAGCTAACACCGGGGAGCTGTTTTTT

d_gene: .
abundance: .
j_gene: TRBJ2-3
v_gene: TRBV11-2
CDR3aa: CASSFEISGGDTQYF
CDR3nt: TGTGCCAGCAGCTTCGAGATTAGCGGAGGGGATACGCAGTATTTT

d_gene: .
abundance: .
j_gene: TRBJ1-5
v_gene: TRBV19
CDR3aa: CASSAHERTNQHF
CDR3nt: TGTGCCAGTAGTGCGCACGAGCGGACCAACCAGCATTTT

d_gene: TRBD2
abundance: .
j_gene: TRBJ2-7
v_gene: TRBV7-6
CDR3aa: CASSQGTSGGDEQYF
CDR3nt: TGTGCCAGCAGCCAAGGGACTAGCGGCGGGGACGAGCAGTACTTC

d_gene: .
abundance: once
j_gene: TRBJ1-3
v_gene: TRBV11-2
CDR3aa: CASSLTLGGDTIYF
CDR3nt: TGTGCCAGCAGCCTAACGCTGGGAGGGGACACCATATATTTT

d_gene: .
abundance: .
j_gene: TRBJ1-2
v_gene: TRBV7-8
CDR3aa: CASSSWVDGGTYGYTF
CDR3nt: TGTGCCAGCAGCTCCTGGGTAGACGGTGGGACCTATGGCTACACCTTC

d_gene: .
abundance: .
j_gene: TRBJ2-1
v_gene: TRBV7-9
CDR3aa: CASSLEGLAPYNEQFF
CDR3nt: TGTGCCAGCAGCCTAGAAGGGCTAGCGCCTTACAATGAGCAGTTCTTC

d_gene: .
abundance: .
j_gene: TRBJ1-2
v_gene: TRBV6-1
CDR3aa: CASSEAGGRGYTF
CDR3nt: TGTGCCAGCAGTGAAGCAGGGGGGCGGGGCTACACCTTC

d_gene: .
abundance: .
j_gene: TRBJ1-5
v_gene: TRBV19
CDR3aa: CASSIGIGESSNQPQHF
CDR3nt: TGTGCCAGTAGTATCGGGATAGGGGAATCTAGCAATCAGCCCCAGCATTTT

d_gene: .
abundance: once
j_gene: TRBJ2-2
v_gene: TRBV5-6
CDR3aa: CASSWGAGELFF
CDR3nt: TGTGCCAGCAGCTGGGGGGCCGGGGAGCTGTTTTTT

d_gene: TRBD2
abundance: .
j_gene: TRBJ2-5
v_gene: TRBV7-9
CDR3aa: CASSSTSKLAGKKTQYF
CDR3nt: TGTGCCAGCAGCTCAACCTCGAAACTAGCGGGGAAGAAGACCCAGTACTTC

d_gene: .
abundance: few
j_gene: TRBJ1-1
v_gene: TRBV9
CDR3aa: CASSTSDSGTEAFF
CDR3nt: TGTGCCAGCAGCACCTCGGACAGCGGGACTGAAGCTTTCTTT

d_gene: TRBD2
abundance: .
j_gene: TRBJ2-7
v_gene: TRBV27
CDR3aa: CASRVGTSGYEQYF
CDR3nt: TGTGCCAGCAGGGTTGGGACTAGCGGATACGAGCAGTACTTC

d_gene: .
abundance: .
j_gene: TRBJ1-1
v_gene: TRBV7-6
CDR3aa: CASSPTIEGLNTEAFF
CDR3nt: TGTGCCAGCAGCCCTACAATTGAGGGATTGAACACTGAAGCTTTCTTT

d_gene: TRBD2
abundance: .
j_gene: TRBJ2-1
v_gene: TRBV15
CDR3aa: CATSGDPTSGGVGSYNEQFF
CDR3nt: TGTGCCACCAGCGGAGATCCGACTAGCGGGGGGGTAGGCTCCTACAATGAGCAGTTCTTC

d_gene: .
abundance: .
j_gene: TRBJ2-2
v_gene: TRBV7-8
CDR3aa: CASSLEPNTGELFF
CDR3nt: TGTGCCAGCAGCTTAGAACCAAACACCGGGGAGCTGTTTTTT

d_gene: .
abundance: .
j_gene: TRBJ1-2
v_gene: TRBV19
CDR3aa: CASDSTYGYTF
CDR3nt: TGTGCCAGTGACAGCACATATGGCTACACCTTC

d_gene: .
abundance: .
j_gene: TRBJ1-2
v_gene: TRBV9
CDR3aa: CASSAKNYGYTF
CDR3nt: TGTGCCAGCAGCGCAAAAAACTATGGCTACACCTTC

d_gene: .
abundance: .
j_gene: TRBJ1-6
v_gene: TRBV6-1
CDR3aa: CASSESYGGSPLHF
CDR3nt: TGTGCCAGCAGTGAATCTTACGGGGGATCACCCCTCCACTTT

d_gene: .
abundance: .
j_gene: TRBJ2-1
v_gene: TRBV6-5
CDR3aa: CASSYNIYGEQFF
CDR3nt: TGTGCCAGCAGTTATAACATTTACGGTGAGCAGTTCTTC

d_gene: .
abundance: .
j_gene: TRBJ2-7
v_gene: TRBV13
CDR3aa: CASSFKGAYEQYF
CDR3nt: TGTGCCAGCAGCTTTAAAGGGGCCTACGAGCAGTACTTC